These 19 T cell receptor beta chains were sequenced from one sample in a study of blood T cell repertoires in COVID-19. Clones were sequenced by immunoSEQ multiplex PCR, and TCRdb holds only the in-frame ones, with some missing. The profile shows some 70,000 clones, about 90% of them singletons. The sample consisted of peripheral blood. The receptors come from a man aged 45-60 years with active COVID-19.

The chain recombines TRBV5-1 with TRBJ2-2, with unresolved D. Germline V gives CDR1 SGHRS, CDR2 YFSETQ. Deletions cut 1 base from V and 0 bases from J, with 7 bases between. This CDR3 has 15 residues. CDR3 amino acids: CASSLSHPNTGELFF. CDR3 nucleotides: TGCGCCAGCAGCTTGAGCCATCCGAACACCGGGGAGCTGTTTTTT.

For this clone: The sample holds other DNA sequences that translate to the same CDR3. The CDR3 bases are TGCGCCAGCAGCTTGCAGGGACAGGGTGGCGAAAAACTGTTTTTT. This gives the protein CASSLQGQGGEKLFF. The genes are TRBV5-1 and TRBJ1-4; TRBD1 agrees at 9 bases. CDR1 SGHRS and CDR2 YFSETQ come from the germline V gene. This CDR3 has 15 amino acids. V trimming: 1 base; J trimming: 8 bases; junction bases outside the gene matches: 6.

CDR3 coding DNA: TGCAGCGTCTCTCAGACGGGTGGAAACACCATATATTTT. Translation gives CSVSQTGGNTIYF. V is TRBV29-1 and J is TRBJ1-3; D gene uncertain. CDR1 SQVTM and CDR2 ANQGSEA come from the germline V gene. Trimming took 6 bases from V and 3 from J, leaving 12 bases between them. This CDR3 spans 13 amino acids.

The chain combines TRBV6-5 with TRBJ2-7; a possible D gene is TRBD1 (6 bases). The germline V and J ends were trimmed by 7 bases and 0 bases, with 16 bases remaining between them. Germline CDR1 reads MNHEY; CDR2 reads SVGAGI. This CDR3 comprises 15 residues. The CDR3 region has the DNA TGTGCCAGCACTTTGGACAGTTCCTTCTCCTACGAGCAGTACTTC. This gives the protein CASTLDSSFSYEQYF.

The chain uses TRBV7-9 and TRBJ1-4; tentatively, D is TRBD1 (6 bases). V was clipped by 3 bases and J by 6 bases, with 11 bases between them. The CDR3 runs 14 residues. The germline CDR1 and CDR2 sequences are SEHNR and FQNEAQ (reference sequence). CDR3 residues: CASSLGRGHEKLFF. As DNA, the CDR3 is TGTGCCAGCAGCTTGGGCAGGGGCCATGAAAAACTGTTTTTT.

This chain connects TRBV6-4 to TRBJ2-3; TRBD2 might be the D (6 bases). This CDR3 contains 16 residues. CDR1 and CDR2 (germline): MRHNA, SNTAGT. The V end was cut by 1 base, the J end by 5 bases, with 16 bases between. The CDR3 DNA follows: TGTGCCAGCAGTGACTACTTTAGTCCGGGAGAAGATACGCAGTATTTT. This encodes CASSDYFSPGEDTQYF.

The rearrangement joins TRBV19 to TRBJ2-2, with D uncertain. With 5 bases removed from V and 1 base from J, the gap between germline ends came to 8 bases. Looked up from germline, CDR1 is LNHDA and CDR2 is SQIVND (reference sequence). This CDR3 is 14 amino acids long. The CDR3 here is CASSSQRNTGELFF. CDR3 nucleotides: TGTGCCAGTAGTTCCCAGCGGAACACCGGGGAGCTGTTTTTT.

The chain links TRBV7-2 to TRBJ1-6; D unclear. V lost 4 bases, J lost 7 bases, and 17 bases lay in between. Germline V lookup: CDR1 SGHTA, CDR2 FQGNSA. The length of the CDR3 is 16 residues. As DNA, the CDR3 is TGTGCCAGCAGCTCCTTCCGGGGAGAAGGCAATTCACCCCTCCACTTT. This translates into CASSSFRGEGNSPLHF.

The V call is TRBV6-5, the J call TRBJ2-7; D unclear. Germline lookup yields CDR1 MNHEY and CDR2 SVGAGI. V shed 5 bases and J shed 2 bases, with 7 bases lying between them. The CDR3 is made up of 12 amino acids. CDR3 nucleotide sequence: TGTGCCAGCAGTCCTTTAACCTACGAGCAGTACTTC. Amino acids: CASSPLTYEQYF.

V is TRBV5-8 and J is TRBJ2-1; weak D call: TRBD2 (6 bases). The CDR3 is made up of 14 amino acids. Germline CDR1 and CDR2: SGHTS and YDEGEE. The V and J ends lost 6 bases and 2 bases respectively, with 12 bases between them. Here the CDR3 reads CASKAGSPYNEQFF. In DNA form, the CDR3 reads TGTGCCAGCAAGGCGGGATCTCCCTACAATGAGCAGTTCTTC.

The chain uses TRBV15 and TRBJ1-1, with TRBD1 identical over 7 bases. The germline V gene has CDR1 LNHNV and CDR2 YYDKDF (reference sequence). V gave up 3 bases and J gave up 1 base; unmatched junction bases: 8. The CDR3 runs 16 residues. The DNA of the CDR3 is TGTGCCACCAGCAGGAGGACAGGCGGAGGGAACACTGAAGCTTTCTTT. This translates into CATSRRTGGGNTEAFF.

In nucleotides, the CDR3 is TGTGCCAGCAGTGAACAGGCACTAGTTCAAGAGACCCAGTACTTC. Protein product: CASSEQALVQETQYF. This chain links TRBV6-1 with TRBJ2-5, with a weak D call TRBD2 (5 bases). The ends were cut back, 2 bases at V and 2 bases at J, with 12 bases in the middle. CDR3 size: 15 residues. Germline CDR1 is MNHNS and CDR2 is SASEGT.

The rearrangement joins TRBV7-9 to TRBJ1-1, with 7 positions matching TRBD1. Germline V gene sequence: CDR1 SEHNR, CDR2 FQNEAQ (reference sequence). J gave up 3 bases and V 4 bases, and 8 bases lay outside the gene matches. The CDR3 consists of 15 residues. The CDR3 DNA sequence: TGTGCCAGCAGCTCCTGGGACAGAAGGGACACTGAAGCTTTCTTT. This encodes CASSSWDRRDTEAFF.

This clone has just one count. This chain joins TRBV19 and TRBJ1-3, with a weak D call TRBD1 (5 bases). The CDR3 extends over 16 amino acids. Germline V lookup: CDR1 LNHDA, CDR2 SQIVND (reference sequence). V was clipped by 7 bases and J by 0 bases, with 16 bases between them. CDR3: CASMEGAGRSGNTIYF. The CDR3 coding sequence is TGTGCCAGTATGGAAGGAGCAGGGCGCTCTGGAAACACCATATATTTT.

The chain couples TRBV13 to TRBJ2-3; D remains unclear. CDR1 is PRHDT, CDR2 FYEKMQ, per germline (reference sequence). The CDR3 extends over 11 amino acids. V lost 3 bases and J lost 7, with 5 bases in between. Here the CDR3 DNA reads TGTGCCAGCAGCTTCCCTAATACGCAGTATTTT. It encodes CASSFPNTQYF.

Here the CDR3 DNA reads TGTGCCAGCAGCCTCCGGACTAGCGGGAGGGAAATCCAAGAGACCCAGTACTTC. Protein product: CASSLRTSGREIQETQYF. V and J are TRBV14 and TRBJ2-5; 15 nucleotides align to TRBD2. With V trimmed by 4 bases and J by 1 base, 7 bases remained unmatched. The CDR3 runs 18 residues. Germline CDR1 SGHDN, CDR2 FVKESK.

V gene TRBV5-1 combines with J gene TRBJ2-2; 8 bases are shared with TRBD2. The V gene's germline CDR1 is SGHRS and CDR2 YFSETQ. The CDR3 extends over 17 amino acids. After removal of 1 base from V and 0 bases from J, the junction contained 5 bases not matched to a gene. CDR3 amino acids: CASSLTAGGPNTGELFF. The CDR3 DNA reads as TGCGCCAGCAGCTTGACGGCGGGAGGACCGAACACCGGGGAGCTGTTTTTT.

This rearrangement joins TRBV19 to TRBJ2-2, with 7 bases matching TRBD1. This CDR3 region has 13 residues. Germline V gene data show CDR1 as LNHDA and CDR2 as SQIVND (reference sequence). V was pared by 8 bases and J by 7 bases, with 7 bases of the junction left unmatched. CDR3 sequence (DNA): TGTGCCAGTGGGAGAGGGGGCGGCGGGGAGCTGTTTTTT. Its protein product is CASGRGGGGELFF.

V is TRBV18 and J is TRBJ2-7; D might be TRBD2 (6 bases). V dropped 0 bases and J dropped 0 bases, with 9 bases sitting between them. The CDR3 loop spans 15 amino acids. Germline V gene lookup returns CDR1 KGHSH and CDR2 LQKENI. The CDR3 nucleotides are TGTGCCAGCTCACCACCCGCTAGCGACTCCTACGAGCAGTACTTC. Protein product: CASSPPASDSYEQYF.